A selection of T cell receptor beta chains follows, all from one sample in a study of blood T cell repertoires in COVID-19. Libraries were prepared by immunoSEQ multiplex PCR; TCRdb keeps only in-frame clonotypes and omits some of them. The sample carries about 110,000 clones, 88% recorded once. The sample taken for sequencing was peripheral blood. These receptors originate from a man aged 50 to 60 with active or convalescent COVID-19. CDR3s include the opening cysteine and the closing phenylalanine or tryptophan. The D gene is left open where the match is weak. Only part of the rows carry a size: once, few, many, or a class if the clone is expanded.

v_gene,j_gene,d_gene,abundance,CDR3nt,CDR3aa
TRBV27,TRBJ1-3,TRBD1,NA,TGTGCCAGCAGTTCTCGACAGGGGGCACGATCTGGAAACACCATATATTTT,CASSSRQGARSGNTIYF
TRBV28,TRBJ2-1,TRBD2,NA,TGTGCCAGCACCTCGGGCGGGAGTAGTCTGGTGGGTGAGCAGTTCTTC,CASTSGGSSLVGEQFF
TRBV4-1,TRBJ2-5,TRBD2,NA,TGCGCCAGCAGCCAGGTGGGAGGGCCCCAAGAGACCCAGTACTTC,CASSQVGGPQETQYF
TRBV15,TRBJ2-4,NA,NA,TGTGCCACCAGCAGGAGGGGGACCCCCAAAAACATTCAGTACTTC,CATSRRGTPKNIQYF
TRBV29-1,TRBJ2-2,TRBD1,NA,TGCAGCGTTCTGGACAGGGGTTTCAGGGAGCTGTTTTTT,CSVLDRGFRELFF
TRBV6-5,TRBJ1-1,NA,NA,TGTGCCAGCGCCAACAGGGTGAACACTGAAGCTTTCTTT,CASANRVNTEAFF
TRBV5-4,TRBJ1-6,TRBD1,NA,TGTGCCAGCAGCGGAGTACAGGGGTATAATTCACCCCTCCACTTT,CASSGVQGYNSPLHF
TRBV7-2,TRBJ2-1,TRBD1,NA,TGTGCCAGCAGCTTACGGGACAGGGAATTCGCCTACAATGAGCAGTTCTTC,CASSLRDREFAYNEQFF
TRBV24-1,TRBJ1-2,TRBD1,few,TGTGCCACCAGTGATTTCGGAACAGGGGGAAGTGGCTACACCTTC,CATSDFGTGGSGYTF
TRBV6-1,TRBJ1-1,TRBD1,NA,TGTGCCAGCAGTGAGGGACAGGGAAAGAACACTGAAGCTTTCTTT,CASSEGQGKNTEAFF
TRBV5-1,TRBJ2-6,NA,NA,TGCGCCAGCAGCTTGGACATCTCCGGGGCCAACGTCCTGACTTTC,CASSLDISGANVLTF
TRBV7-9,TRBJ1-4,NA,NA,TGTGCCAGCAGCCCCGGGGCAACTAATGAAAAACTGTTTTTT,CASSPGATNEKLFF
TRBV10-2,TRBJ1-4,TRBD1,NA,TGCGCCAGCACCCCGACAGGGGTTGAGGGGAAACTGTTTTTT,CASTPTGVEGKLFF
TRBV5-1,TRBJ2-2,TRBD2,NA,TGCGCCAGCAGCTACGGACTAGCGGGAGGTAGCACCGGGGAGCTGTTTTTT,CASSYGLAGGSTGELFF
TRBV2,TRBJ1-1,NA,NA,TGTGCCATCACTATGGGGAACACTGAAGCTTTCTTT,CAITMGNTEAFF
TRBV7-8,TRBJ1-3,NA,NA,TGTGCCAGCAGCTTATCCAGGGGTCTCTCTGGAAACACCATATATTTT,CASSLSRGLSGNTIYF
TRBV7-2,TRBJ2-3,TRBD2,NA,TGTGCCAGCAGCTTAGTCGGGGCTAGCGGTACAGATACGCAGTATTTT,CASSLVGASGTDTQYF
TRBV29-1,TRBJ2-3,NA,NA,TGCAGCGTTGTGGCAGGGGGGAAAACAGATACGCAGTATTTT,CSVVAGGKTDTQYF
TRBV5-8,TRBJ2-7,NA,NA,TGTGCCAGCAGCTTGGGGTACAGTTCCTACGAGCAGTACTTC,CASSLGYSSYEQYF
TRBV5-1,TRBJ2-3,TRBD2,NA,TGCGCCAGCAGCTTGGGAGCGGGAGGGCCAATAGATACGCAGTATTTT,CASSLGAGGPIDTQYF
TRBV27,TRBJ2-1,NA,NA,TGTGCCAGCAGTTCCCTTAAAAGGGGGGAGCAGTTCTTC,CASSSLKRGEQFF
TRBV27,TRBJ2-1,TRBD1,once,TGTGCCAGCAGGAGAGCGGGACAGGGGAGGCTGAGTGAGCAGTTCTTC,CASRRAGQGRLSEQFF
TRBV7-2,TRBJ2-3,TRBD1,NA,TGTGCCAGCAGCTTAGACAGGGGGTTGACAGATACGCAGTATTTT,CASSLDRGLTDTQYF
TRBV11-2,TRBJ1-1,TRBD1,NA,TGTGCCAGCAGCAAGGGACAGGGGAGCACTGAAGCTTTCTTT,CASSKGQGSTEAFF
TRBV7-9,TRBJ2-1,TRBD2,once,TGTGCCAGCAGCTTATTCGGCGGGCTAGCGGGAGGAAATGAGCAGTTCTTC,CASSLFGGLAGGNEQFF
TRBV4-1,TRBJ1-5,NA,NA,TGCGCCAGCAGCCAAGGACCTGGGGAGCTTCAGCCCCAGCATTTT,CASSQGPGELQPQHF
TRBV19,TRBJ2-7,NA,NA,TGTGCCAGTACATTTAGGGGAAATGACCCCTCCTACGAGCAGTACTTC,CASTFRGNDPSYEQYF
TRBV12-3/TRBV12-4,TRBJ1-2,TRBD1,NA,TGTGCCAGCAGTCGACAGGGAATGGGCGGCTACACCTTC,CASSRQGMGGYTF
TRBV29-1,TRBJ2-7,TRBD2,NA,TGCAGCGTTGCCCCATCGCTAGCGGGAGGGCTATCCTACGAGCAGTACTTC,CSVAPSLAGGLSYEQYF
TRBV28,TRBJ1-1,NA,NA,TGTGCCAGCAGAGAAGGGGAGGCTGAAGCTTTCTTT,CASREGEAEAFF
TRBV10-3,TRBJ1-1,NA,NA,TGTGCCATCAGCAGGGGAACTGAAGCTTTCTTT,CAISRGTEAFF
TRBV30,TRBJ1-4,NA,NA,TGTGCCTGGAGTGCCGGTGTGTACGAAAAACTGTTTTTT,CAWSAGVYEKLFF
TRBV5-1,TRBJ2-1,NA,NA,TGCGCCAGCAGCCCCCAGGTGCAGGGGTACTACAATGAGCAGTTCTTC,CASSPQVQGYYNEQFF
TRBV10-3,TRBJ2-7,TRBD1,NA,TGTGCCATCACTAACACCGGACAGGGACCCTACGAGCAGTACTTC,CAITNTGQGPYEQYF
TRBV4-3,TRBJ1-2,TRBD1,few,TGCGCCAGCAGCCAAGCATTACAGGGGGACTATGGCTACACCTTC,CASSQALQGDYGYTF
TRBV10-3,TRBJ2-1,TRBD2,NA,TGTGCCATCAGGGCGGGAGGCTGGGGTGAGCAGTTCTTC,CAIRAGGWGEQFF
TRBV6-1,TRBJ1-1,NA,NA,TGTGCCAGCAGTGAAGCCCAGGGTGGCACTGAAGCTTTCTTT,CASSEAQGGTEAFF
TRBV2,TRBJ2-3,NA,NA,TGTGCCAGCAGCCTCGGAGAAGCTAGCACAGATACGCAGTATTTT,CASSLGEASTDTQYF
TRBV19,TRBJ1-5,TRBD1,NA,TGTGCCAGTAGTATGGGGACAGGGGTACTGGGCAATCAGCCCCAGCATTTT,CASSMGTGVLGNQPQHF
TRBV15,TRBJ1-1,NA,NA,TGTGCCACCAGCAGAGATACGGGGGGACCAGCTCAAGCTTTCTTT,CATSRDTGGPAQAFF